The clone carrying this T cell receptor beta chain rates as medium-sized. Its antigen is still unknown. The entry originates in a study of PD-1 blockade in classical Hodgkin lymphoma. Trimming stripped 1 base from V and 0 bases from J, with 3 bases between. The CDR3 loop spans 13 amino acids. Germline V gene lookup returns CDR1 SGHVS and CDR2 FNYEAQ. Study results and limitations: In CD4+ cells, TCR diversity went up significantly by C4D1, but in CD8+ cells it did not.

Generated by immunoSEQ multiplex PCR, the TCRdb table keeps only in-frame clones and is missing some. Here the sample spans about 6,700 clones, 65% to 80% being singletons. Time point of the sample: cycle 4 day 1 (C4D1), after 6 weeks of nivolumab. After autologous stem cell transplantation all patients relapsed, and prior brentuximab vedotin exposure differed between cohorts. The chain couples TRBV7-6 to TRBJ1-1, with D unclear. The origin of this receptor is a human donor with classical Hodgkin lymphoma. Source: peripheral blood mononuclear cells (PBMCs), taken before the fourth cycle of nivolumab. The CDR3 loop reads CASSLEVNTEAFF. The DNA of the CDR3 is TGTGCCAGCAGCTTAGAGGTGAACACTGAAGCTTTCTTT. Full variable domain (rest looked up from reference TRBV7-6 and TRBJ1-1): GAGVSQSPRYKVTKRGQDVALRCDPISGHVSLYWYRQALGQGPEFLTYFNYEAQQDKSGLPNDRFSAERPEGSISTLTIQRTEQRDSAMYRCASSLEVNTEAFFGQGTRLTVV.